These 5 T cell receptor beta chains share one sample of origin, sequenced in a study of T cell responses to AZD1222 COVID-19 vaccine. Repertoires were generated with immunoSEQ multiplex PCR, while TCRdb's copy carries only in-frame clones and drops some. The profile shows about 90,000 clones, almost 90% of them singletons. Sequencing used peripheral blood, obtained on day 0 of MenACWY control vaccination. Receptor source: an adult in good health.

This sequence joins TRBV19 and TRBJ2-3; the D gene is possibly TRBD1 (6 bases). CDR3 length equals 15 residues. V gave up 6 bases and J gave up 4 bases, with 17 bases separating them. Germline CDR1 is LNHDA and CDR2 is SQIVND (reference sequence). CDR3 in amino acids: CASRQQGYNSDTQYF. The CDR3, as DNA: TGTGCCAGTAGACAACAGGGTTATAATTCAGATACGCAGTATTTT.

V gene TRBV3-1 (or the pseudogene TRBV3-2) combines with J gene TRBJ1-1; perhaps TRBD1 as D (5 bases). Germline V gene data show CDR1 as LGHDT and CDR2 as YNNKEL (reference sequence). With 0 bases removed from V and 8 bases from J, the gap between germline ends came to 16 bases. The CDR3 covers 15 residues. The DNA for the CDR3 is TGTGCCAGCAGCCAAGATGGATGGGGAAGGGGCGAAGCTTTCTTT. Protein sequence: CASSQDGWGRGEAFF.

This chain joins TRBV19 and TRBJ2-2; TRBD2 agrees at 9 bases. The CDR3 loop spans 15 amino acids. V lost 3 bases, J lost 6 bases, and 5 bases stayed unmatched. Germline lookup yields CDR1 LNHDA and CDR2 SQIVND (reference sequence). The DNA for the CDR3 is TGTGCCAGTAGTATCAGCGGGGGGCAAGCCGGGGAGCTGTTTTTT. This codes for CASSISGGQAGELFF.

This clone came up a few times. V and J are TRBV6-5 and TRBJ2-7; 11 bases align to TRBD1. Looked up from germline, CDR1 is MNHEY and CDR2 is SVGAGI. This CDR3 spans 16 amino acids. Losses at the gene ends were 4 bases for V and 1 base for J; bases not matched to a gene: 6. Here the CDR3 reads CASSWTGGVDSYEQYF. The CDR3 coding sequence is TGTGCCAGCAGTTGGACAGGGGGCGTCGATTCCTACGAGCAGTACTTC.

The V gene is TRBV7-9, the J gene TRBJ2-5, with a weak D call TRBD2 (5 bases). The CDR3 consists of 16 residues. Germline V lookup: CDR1 SEHNR, CDR2 FQNEAQ (reference sequence). V dropped 2 bases and J dropped 5 bases, with 18 bases sitting between them. Here the CDR3 DNA reads TGTGCCAGCAGCTTATACGGGGATCTTATGTTGGAGACCCAGTACTTC. Amino acid sequence: CASSLYGDLMLETQYF. The variable domain in full, completed from reference TRBV7-9 and TRBJ2-5, reads DTGVSQNPRHKITKRGQNVTFRCDPISEHNRLYWYRQTLGQGPEFLTYFQNEAQLEKSRLLSDRFSAERPKGSFSTLEIQRTEQGDSAMYLCASSLYGDLMLETQYFGPGTRLLVL.